The sequence of this T cell receptor beta chain was determined in a study of blood T cell repertoires in COVID-19. Study as a whole: Spain, Italy and the United States supplied samples that represented acute and convalescent COVID-19. Sample material is recorded as cDNA or gDNA derived from T cells, B-cell-depleted T cells, or PBMCs.

Source study methods: It was from reference gene primer amplification that nucleated cell counts were estimated. Sequenced by immunoSEQ multiplex PCR; TCRdb stores in-frame clones only, minus some. V and J calls and clone size are those listed in that table; D and trimming were worked out from the DNA. The sample has about 27,000 clones, roughly 91% seen once. The sequenced sample was peripheral blood. The sequence came from a human donor with active COVID-19. The donor label of this sample is uncertain.

Here the CDR3 reads CASARGIYEQYF. CDR3 nucleotides: TGTGCCAGCGCGAGGGGGATCTACGAGCAGTACTTC. This chain links TRBV6-5 with TRBJ2-7; D possibly corresponds to TRBD1 (6 bases). The V end lost 8 bases, the J end lost 3 bases, and 11 bases lay between the germline ends. Germline lookup yields CDR1 MNHEY and CDR2 SVGAGI. The CDR3 extends over 12 amino acids.